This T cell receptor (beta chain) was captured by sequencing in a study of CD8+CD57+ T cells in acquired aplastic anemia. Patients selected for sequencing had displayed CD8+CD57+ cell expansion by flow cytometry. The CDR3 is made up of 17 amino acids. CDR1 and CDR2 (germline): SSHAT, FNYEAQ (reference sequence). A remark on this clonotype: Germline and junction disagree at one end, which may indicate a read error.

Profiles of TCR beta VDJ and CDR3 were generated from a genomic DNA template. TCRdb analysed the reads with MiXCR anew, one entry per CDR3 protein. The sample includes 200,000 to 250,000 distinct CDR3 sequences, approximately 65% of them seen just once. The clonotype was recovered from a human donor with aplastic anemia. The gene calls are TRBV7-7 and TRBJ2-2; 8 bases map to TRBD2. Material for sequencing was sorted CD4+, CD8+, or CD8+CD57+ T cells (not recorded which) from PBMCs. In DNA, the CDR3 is TGTGCTAGCAGCTTCAGGCTAGCGGGCGCAAAGGCCGGGGAGCTGTTTTTT. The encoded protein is CASSFRLAGAKAGELFF.